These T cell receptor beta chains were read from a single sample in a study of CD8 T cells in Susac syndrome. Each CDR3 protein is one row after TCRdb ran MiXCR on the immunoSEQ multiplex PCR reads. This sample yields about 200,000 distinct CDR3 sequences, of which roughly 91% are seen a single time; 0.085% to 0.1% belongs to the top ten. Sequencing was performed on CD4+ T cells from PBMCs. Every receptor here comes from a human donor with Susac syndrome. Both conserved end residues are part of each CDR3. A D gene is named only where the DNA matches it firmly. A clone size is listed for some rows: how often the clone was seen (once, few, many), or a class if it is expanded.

CASSSLTSGGTYEQYF	TGCGCCAGCAGCTCCCTGACTAGCGGGGGCACCTACGAGCAGTACTTC	NA	TRBV5-1	TRBJ2-7	TRBD2
CASSILGTSGIFQFF	TGTGCCAGTAGTATCCTGGGGACTAGCGGGATTTTTCAGTTCTTC	NA	TRBV19	TRBJ2-1	TRBD2
CASNVGGLNEKLFF	TGTGCCAGCAACGTAGGGGGTCTTAATGAAAAACTGTTTTTT	NA	TRBV9	TRBJ1-4	NA
CSPAQIAFNEKLFF	TGCAGTCCAGCCCAGATAGCCTTTAATGAAAAACTGTTTTTT	once	TRBV20-1	TRBJ1-4	NA
CASRHGRGIHEQYF	TGTGCCAGCAGGCACGGACGGGGAATCCACGAGCAGTACTTC	NA	TRBV28	TRBJ2-7	NA
CASSYKGGIQGLSYYEQYF	TGTGCCAGCAGTTACAAGGGGGGGATACAGGGCCTCTCTTATTACGAGCAGTACTTC	NA	TRBV6-5	TRBJ2-7	NA
CNQAPGSRTYEQYF	TGCAACCAAGCCCCGGGTAGCAGAACCTACGAGCAGTACTTC	NA	TRBV29-1	TRBJ2-7	NA
CASRAGGPSRETQYF	TGTGCCAGCAGGGCGGGAGGGCCCTCTCGGGAGACCCAGTACTTC	NA	TRBV6-1	TRBJ2-5	TRBD2
CASSLRSDGHYGYTF	TGCGCCAGCAGCTTAAGGTCAGACGGACACTATGGCTACACCTTC	NA	TRBV5-1	TRBJ1-2	NA
CASSVRPGANEKLFF	TGTGCCAGCAGCGTAAGGCCAGGGGCTAATGAAAAACTGTTTTTT	NA	TRBV9	TRBJ1-4	NA
CASSYSKMDNYEQYF	TGTGCCAGCAGTTACTCGAAGATGGATAACTACGAGCAGTACTTC	NA	TRBV6-5	TRBJ2-7	NA
CAWSVSGVGDTQYF	TGTGCCTGGAGTGTATCGGGCGTGGGAGATACGCAGTATTTT	NA	TRBV30	TRBJ2-3	NA
CASSQTAGSTQHF	TGTGCCAGCAGCCAGACGGCGGGTTCGACCCAGCATTTT	NA	TRBV9	TRBJ1-5	NA
CASSLELAGGSEQYF	TGTGCCAGCAGTTTAGAACTAGCGGGAGGAAGCGAGCAGTACTTC	NA	TRBV12-3/TRBV12-4	TRBJ2-7	TRBD2
CASSSQRLASTDTQHF	TGTGCCAGCAGCTCTCAGAGGCTAGCAAGCACAGATACGCAGCATTTT	once	TRBV7-9	TRBJ1-5	NA
CASSVEDTEAFF	TGTGCCAGCAGCGTAGAAGACACTGAAGCTTTCTTT	NA	TRBV9	TRBJ1-1	NA
CASSREETQYF	TGTGCCAGCAGCCGGGAAGAGACCCAGTACTTC	few	TRBV7-9	TRBJ2-5	NA
CSVGTSGTEQFF	TGCAGTGTTGGGACTAGCGGGACTGAGCAGTTCTTC	NA	TRBV20-1	TRBJ2-1	TRBD2
CSAQSGRAGETQYF	TGCAGTGCTCAAAGCGGGAGGGCCGGGGAGACCCAGTACTTC	NA	TRBV20-1	TRBJ2-5	TRBD2
CASSYSSDRVLGYTF	TGTGCCAGCAGTTACTCGAGCGACAGGGTACTAGGCTACACCTTC	NA	TRBV6-6	TRBJ1-2	TRBD1
CASSLARALSSGRDMETQYF	TGTGCCAGCAGCTTAGCGCGGGCGCTCTCTAGCGGGAGAGATATGGAGACCCAGTACTTC	NA	TRBV7-8	TRBJ2-5	TRBD2
CASSQTPGPPRETQYF	TGTGCCAGCAGTCAAACCCCCGGGCCACCGAGGGAGACCCAGTACTTC	NA	TRBV6-1	TRBJ2-5	NA
CSARASGRVNRGELFF	TGCAGTGCTAGAGCTAGCGGGAGGGTTAACAGGGGGGAGCTGTTTTTT	NA	TRBV20-1	TRBJ2-2	TRBD2
CSARPGPGPYSNQPQHF	TGCAGTGCTAGACCCGGGCCTGGACCTTATAGCAATCAGCCCCAGCATTTT	NA	TRBV20-1	TRBJ1-5	NA
CASSKKKGSNQPQHF	TGTGCCAGCAGCAAAAAGAAGGGTAGCAATCAGCCCCAGCATTTT	once	TRBV21-1	TRBJ1-5	NA
CASSLSLPGELFF	TGTGCCAGCAGTTTAAGTCTCCCCGGGGAGCTGTTTTTT	NA	TRBV27	TRBJ2-2	NA
CASSAERGRYEQYF	TGTGCCAGCAGTGCCGAGCGGGGTAGGTACGAGCAGTACTTC	NA	TRBV27	TRBJ2-7	TRBD2
CASSSTDTQYF	TGTGCCAGCAGTTCCACAGATACGCAGTATTTT	many	TRBV6-1	TRBJ2-3	NA
CASSLLEPLQFF	TGTGCCAGCAGCTTACTGGAGCCACTTCAGTTCTTC	NA	TRBV5-5	TRBJ2-1	NA
CASSSGGSYNEQFF	TGTGCCAGCAGCAGTGGGGGCTCCTACAATGAGCAGTTCTTC	NA	TRBV7-3	TRBJ2-1	NA
CASSPQLDNEQFF	TGTGCCAGCTCACCACAGCTGGACAATGAGCAGTTCTTC	NA	TRBV18	TRBJ2-1	NA
CASRGGNSPLHF	TGTGCCAGCCGAGGAGGGAATTCACCCCTCCACTTT	few	TRBV6-6	TRBJ1-6	NA
CASRALGTGLSGANVLTF	TGTGCCAGCAGGGCGTTAGGGACAGGCCTCTCTGGGGCCAACGTCCTGACTTTC	NA	TRBV6-1	TRBJ2-6	TRBD1
CASSSGDYYEQYF	TGTGCCAGCAGTTCTGGGGACTACTACGAGCAGTACTTC	NA	TRBV28	TRBJ2-7	TRBD2
CASSDRTSADEQYF	TGTGCCAGCAGTGATAGGACTAGCGCAGACGAGCAGTACTTC	NA	TRBV6-5	TRBJ2-7	TRBD2
CASSGQGLAGGAYEQYF	TGTGCCAGCAGCGGCCAGGGACTAGCGGGGGGAGCCTACGAGCAGTACTTC	NA	TRBV9	TRBJ2-7	TRBD2
CAWTADLPGRQYF	TGTGCCTGGACCGCAGACCTACCGGGACGGCAGTACTTC	once	TRBV30	TRBJ2-7	NA
CASSEAYRGSRQPQHF	TGTGCCAGCAGTGAAGCGTACAGGGGGTCTAGGCAGCCCCAGCATTTT	NA	TRBV2	TRBJ1-5	TRBD1
CASRGLAGSTGELFF	TGCGCCAGCCGGGGACTAGCGGGAAGTACCGGGGAGCTGTTTTTT	NA	TRBV5-1	TRBJ2-2	TRBD2
CASSYSAASGSSPYEQYF	TGTGCCAGCAGTTACTCGGCGGCTAGCGGGAGTTCCCCCTACGAGCAGTACTTC	NA	TRBV6-5	TRBJ2-7	TRBD2
CASSRTSSLTEAFF	TGCGCCAGCAGTAGGACAAGTAGTCTGACTGAAGCTTTCTTT	NA	TRBV10-1	TRBJ1-1	NA
CASSEATPGLAGVTDTQYF	TGTGCCAGCAGTGAAGCGACCCCGGGACTAGCGGGAGTCACAGATACGCAGTATTTT	NA	TRBV2	TRBJ2-3	TRBD2
CASSLGRGAGFGGELFF	TGTGCCAGCAGCCTCGGAAGAGGTGCGGGTTTCGGGGGGGAGCTGTTTTTT	NA	TRBV5-4	TRBJ2-2	NA
CASSYGRVGAYEQYF	TGTGCCAGCAGTTACGGGCGGGTGGGAGCCTACGAGCAGTACTTC	few	TRBV6-5	TRBJ2-7	NA
CATSRGDRASANEKLFF	TGTGCCACCAGCAGAGGGGACAGGGCTTCAGCTAATGAAAAACTGTTTTTT	NA	TRBV15	TRBJ1-4	TRBD1
CASSLRLAGPTDTQYF	TGTGCCAGCAGTCTCAGACTAGCGGGACCTACAGATACGCAGTATTTT	NA	TRBV12-3/TRBV12-4	TRBJ2-3	TRBD2
CASSVGGSGANVLTF	TGTGCCAGCAGCGTAGGCGGCTCTGGGGCCAACGTCCTGACTTTC	NA	TRBV9	TRBJ2-6	NA
CASSHPNEQFF	TGTGCCAGCTCGCACCCCAATGAGCAGTTCTTC	NA	TRBV18	TRBJ2-1	NA
CASSQVLPDTQYF	TGTGCCAGCAGCCAGGTTCTACCGGATACGCAGTATTTT	NA	TRBV3-1	TRBJ2-3	NA
CASSLYGGLNTEAFF	TGTGCCAGCAGCTTATATGGGGGGTTGAACACTGAAGCTTTCTTT	NA	TRBV7-3	TRBJ1-1	NA
CASSVAGGAGEQFF	TGCGCCAGCAGTGTGGCGGGAGGTGCTGGTGAGCAGTTCTTC	NA	TRBV10-1	TRBJ2-1	TRBD2
CATSDSVAGGNEQFF	TGTGCCACCAGTGATTCTGTTGCGGGCGGGAATGAGCAGTTCTTC	NA	TRBV24-1	TRBJ2-1	NA